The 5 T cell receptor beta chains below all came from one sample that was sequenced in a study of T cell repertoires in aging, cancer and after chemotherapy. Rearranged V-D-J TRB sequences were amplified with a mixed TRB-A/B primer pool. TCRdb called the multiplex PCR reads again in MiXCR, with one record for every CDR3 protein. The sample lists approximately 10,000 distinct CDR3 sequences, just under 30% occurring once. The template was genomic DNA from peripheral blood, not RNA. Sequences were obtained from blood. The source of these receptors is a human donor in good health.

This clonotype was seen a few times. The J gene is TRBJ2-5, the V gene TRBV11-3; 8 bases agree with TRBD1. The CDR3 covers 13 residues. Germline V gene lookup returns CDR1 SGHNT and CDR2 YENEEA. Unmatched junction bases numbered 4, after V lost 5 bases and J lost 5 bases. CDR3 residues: CASSIRTGETQYF. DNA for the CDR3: TGTGCCAGCAGCATTCGGACAGGGGAGACCCAGTACTTC.

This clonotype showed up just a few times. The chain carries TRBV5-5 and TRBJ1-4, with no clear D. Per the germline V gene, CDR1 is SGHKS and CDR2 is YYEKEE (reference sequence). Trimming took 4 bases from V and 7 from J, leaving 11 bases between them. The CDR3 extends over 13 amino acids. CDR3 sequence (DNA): TGTGCCAGCAGCCCACTGGTCAGTGAAAAACTGTTTTTT. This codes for CASSPLVSEKLFF.

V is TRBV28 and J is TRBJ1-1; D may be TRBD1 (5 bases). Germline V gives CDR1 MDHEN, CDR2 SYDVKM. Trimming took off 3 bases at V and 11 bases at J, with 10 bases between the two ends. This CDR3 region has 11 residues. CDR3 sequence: CASSLGGNAFF. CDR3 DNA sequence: TGTGCCAGCAGTTTGGGGGGAAACGCTTTCTTT.

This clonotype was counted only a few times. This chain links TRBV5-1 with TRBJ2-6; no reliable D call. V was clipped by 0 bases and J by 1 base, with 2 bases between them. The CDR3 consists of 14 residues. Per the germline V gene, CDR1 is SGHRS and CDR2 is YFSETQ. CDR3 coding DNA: TGCGCCAGCAGCTTGGGATCTGGGGCCAACGTCCTGACTTTC. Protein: CASSLGSGANVLTF.

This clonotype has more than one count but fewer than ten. CDR3 amino acids: CSARDWGRADSPLHF. CDR3 DNA sequence: TGCAGTGCTAGAGATTGGGGCAGGGCTGATTCACCCCTCCACTTT. The chain combines TRBV20-1 with TRBJ1-6, with a weak D call TRBD1 (5 bases). Trimming stripped 0 bases from V and 8 bases from J, with 14 bases between. Germline V gives CDR1 DFQATT, CDR2 SNEGSKA (reference sequence). The CDR3 totals 15 residues.